The source of this T cell receptor (beta chain) is a study of blood T cell repertoires in COVID-19. Overall study context: Researchers got acute and convalescent COVID-19 samples from the United States, Italy and Spain.

CDR3 length: 15 amino acids. Trimming left V 4 bases short and J 4 bases short, with 14 bases between. CDR1 is MDHEN and CDR2 is SYDVKM in the germline V gene. This table comes from immunoSEQ multiplex PCR, and its TCRdb copy is limited to in-frame clones, with some not included. Of 60,000 to 85,000 clones in the sample, 86% were seen once. This clone was observed once. This chain links TRBV28 with TRBJ1-5; D possibly corresponds to TRBD1 (6 bases). The sequenced material came from peripheral blood. The receptor's source is a human donor in a cohort sampled during active COVID-19. The CDR3, as DNA: TGTGCCAGCAGTTCGTACAGGGAGATAAATCAGCCCCAGCATTTT. It encodes CASSSYREINQPQHF.